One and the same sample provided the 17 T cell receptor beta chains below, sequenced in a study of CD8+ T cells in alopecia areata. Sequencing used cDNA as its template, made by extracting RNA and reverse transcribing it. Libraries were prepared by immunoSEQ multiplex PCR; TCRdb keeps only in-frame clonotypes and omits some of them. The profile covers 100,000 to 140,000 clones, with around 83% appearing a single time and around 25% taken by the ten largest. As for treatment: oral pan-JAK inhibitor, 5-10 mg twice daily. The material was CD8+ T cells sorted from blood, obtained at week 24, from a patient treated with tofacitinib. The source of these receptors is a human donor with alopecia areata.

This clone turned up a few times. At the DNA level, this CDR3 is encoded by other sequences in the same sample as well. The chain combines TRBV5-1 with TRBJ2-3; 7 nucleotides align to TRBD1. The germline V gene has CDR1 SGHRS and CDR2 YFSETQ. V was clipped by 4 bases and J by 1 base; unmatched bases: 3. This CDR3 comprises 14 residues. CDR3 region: CASSPGQGTDTQYF. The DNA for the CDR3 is TGCGCCAGCAGCCCAGGACAGGGCACAGATACGCAGTATTTT.

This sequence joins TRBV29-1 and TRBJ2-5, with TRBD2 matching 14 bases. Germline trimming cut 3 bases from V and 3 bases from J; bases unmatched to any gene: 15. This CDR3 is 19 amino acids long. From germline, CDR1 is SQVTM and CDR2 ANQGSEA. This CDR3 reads CSVDGTGLAGVRPEETQYF. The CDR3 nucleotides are TGCAGCGTTGACGGCACGGGACTAGCGGGGGTCAGACCAGAAGAGACCCAGTACTTC.

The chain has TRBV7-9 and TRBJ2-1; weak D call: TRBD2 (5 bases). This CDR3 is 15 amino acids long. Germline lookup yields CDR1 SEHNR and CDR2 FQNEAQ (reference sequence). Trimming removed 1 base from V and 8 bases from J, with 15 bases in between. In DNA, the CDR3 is TGTGCCAGCAGCTTAGGGACTTCGGCTCTGGATGAGCAGTTCTTC. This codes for CASSLGTSALDEQFF.

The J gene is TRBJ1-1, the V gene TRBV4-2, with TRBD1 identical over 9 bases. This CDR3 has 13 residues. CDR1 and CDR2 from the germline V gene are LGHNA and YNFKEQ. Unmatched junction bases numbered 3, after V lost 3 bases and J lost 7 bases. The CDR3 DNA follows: TGTGCCAGCAGCCAGGGGACAGGGATTGAAGCTTTCTTT. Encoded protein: CASSQGTGIEAFF.

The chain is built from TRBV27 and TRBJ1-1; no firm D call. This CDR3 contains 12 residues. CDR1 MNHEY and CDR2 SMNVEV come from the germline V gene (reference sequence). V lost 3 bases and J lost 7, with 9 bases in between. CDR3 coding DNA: TGTGCCAGCAGTTTGTATCCGGGTGAAGCTTTCTTT. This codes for CASSLYPGEAFF.

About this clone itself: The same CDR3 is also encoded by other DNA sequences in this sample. The DNA for the CDR3 is TGTGCCAGCAGCTTGGGTCAGGGGGCCTACGAGCAGTACTTC. Its protein product is CASSLGQGAYEQYF. The chain has TRBV5-6 and TRBJ2-7; TRBD1 aligns across 7 bases. The CDR3 is made up of 14 amino acids. Germline V gene data show CDR1 as SGHDT and CDR2 as YYEEEE. J gave up 2 bases and V 0 bases, and 2 bases lay outside the gene matches.

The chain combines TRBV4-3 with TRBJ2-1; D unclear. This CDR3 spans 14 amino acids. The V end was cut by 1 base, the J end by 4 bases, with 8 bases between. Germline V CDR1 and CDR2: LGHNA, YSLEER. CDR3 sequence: CASSQAALYNEQFF. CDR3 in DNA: TGCGCCAGCAGCCAAGCGGCCTTATACAATGAGCAGTTCTTC.

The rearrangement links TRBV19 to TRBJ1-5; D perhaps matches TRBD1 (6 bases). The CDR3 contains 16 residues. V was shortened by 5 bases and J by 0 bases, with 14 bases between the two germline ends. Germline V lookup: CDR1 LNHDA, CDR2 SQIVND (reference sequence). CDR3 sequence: CASSSRTVYSNQPQHF. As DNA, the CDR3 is TGTGCCAGTAGTTCCCGGACAGTCTATAGCAATCAGCCCCAGCATTTT.

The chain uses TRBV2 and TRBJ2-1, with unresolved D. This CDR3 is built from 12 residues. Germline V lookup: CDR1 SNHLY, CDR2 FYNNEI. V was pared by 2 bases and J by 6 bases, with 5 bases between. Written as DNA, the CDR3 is TGTGCCAGCAGTGAACGGCGCAATGAGCAGTTCTTC. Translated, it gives CASSERRNEQFF.

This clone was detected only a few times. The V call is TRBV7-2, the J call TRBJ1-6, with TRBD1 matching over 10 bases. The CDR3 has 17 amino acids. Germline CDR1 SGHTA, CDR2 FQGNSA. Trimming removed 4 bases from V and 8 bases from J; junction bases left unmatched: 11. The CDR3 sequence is CASSSRRDRGRDSPLHF. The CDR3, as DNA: TGTGCCAGCAGCTCACGGCGGGACAGGGGACGAGATTCACCCCTCCACTTT.

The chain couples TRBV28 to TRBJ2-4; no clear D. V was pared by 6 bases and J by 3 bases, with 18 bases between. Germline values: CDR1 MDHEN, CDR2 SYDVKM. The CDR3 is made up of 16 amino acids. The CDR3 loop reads CASSPKGDVVKNIQYF. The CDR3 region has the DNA TGTGCCAGCAGCCCCAAGGGTGATGTCGTCAAAAACATTCAGTACTTC.

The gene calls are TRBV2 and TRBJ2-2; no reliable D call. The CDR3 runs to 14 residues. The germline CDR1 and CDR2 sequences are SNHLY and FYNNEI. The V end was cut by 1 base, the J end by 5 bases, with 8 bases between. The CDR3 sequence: CASSEGGTTGELFF. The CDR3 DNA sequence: TGTGCCAGCAGTGAAGGGGGTACAACCGGGGAGCTGTTTTTT.

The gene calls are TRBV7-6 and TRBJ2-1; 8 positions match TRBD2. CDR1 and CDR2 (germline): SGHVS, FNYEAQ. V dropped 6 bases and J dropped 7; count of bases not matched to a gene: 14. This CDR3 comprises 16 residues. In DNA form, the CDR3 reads TGTGCCAGCAGTAGCCTCGCGGGGGGCCAGAGTAATGAGCAGTTCTTC. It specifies CASSSLAGGQSNEQFF. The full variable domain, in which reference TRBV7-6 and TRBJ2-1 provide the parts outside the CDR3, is GAGVSQSPRYKVTKRGQDVALRCDPISGHVSLYWYRQALGQGPEFLTYFNYEAQQDKSGLPNDRFSAERPEGSISTLTIQRTEQRDSAMYRCASSSLAGGQSNEQFFGPGTRLTVL.

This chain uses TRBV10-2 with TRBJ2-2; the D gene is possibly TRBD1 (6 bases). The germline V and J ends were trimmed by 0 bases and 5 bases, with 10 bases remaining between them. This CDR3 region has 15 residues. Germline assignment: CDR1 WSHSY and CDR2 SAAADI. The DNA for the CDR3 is TGCGCCAGCAGTGAGTCCTGGGGGCCGACCGGGGAGCTGTTTTTT. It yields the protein CASSESWGPTGELFF.

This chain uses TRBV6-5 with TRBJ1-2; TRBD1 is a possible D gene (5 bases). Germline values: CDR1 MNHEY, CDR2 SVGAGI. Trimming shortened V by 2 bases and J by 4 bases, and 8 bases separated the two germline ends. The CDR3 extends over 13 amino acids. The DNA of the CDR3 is TGTGCCAGCAGTTACCACAGGAGCTATGGCTACACCTTC. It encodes CASSYHRSYGYTF.

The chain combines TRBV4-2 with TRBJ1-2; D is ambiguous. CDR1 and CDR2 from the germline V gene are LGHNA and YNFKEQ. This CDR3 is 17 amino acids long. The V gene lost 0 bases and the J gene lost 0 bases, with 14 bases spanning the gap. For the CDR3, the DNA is TGTGCCAGCAGCCAAGATCTCGGAGGGAGAGCTAACTATGGCTACACCTTC. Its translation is CASSQDLGGRANYGYTF.

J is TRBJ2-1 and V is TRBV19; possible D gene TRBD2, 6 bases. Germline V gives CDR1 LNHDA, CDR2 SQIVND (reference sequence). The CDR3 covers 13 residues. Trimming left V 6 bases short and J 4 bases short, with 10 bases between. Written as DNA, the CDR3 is TGTGCCAGTAGGGCGGGGCCTTACAATGAGCAGTTCTTC. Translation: CASRAGPYNEQFF. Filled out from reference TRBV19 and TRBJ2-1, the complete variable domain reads DGGITQSPKYLFRKEGQNVTLSCEQNLNHDAMYWYRQDPGQGLRLIYYSQIVNDFQKGDIAEGYSVSREKKESFPLTVTSAQKNPTAFYLCASRAGPYNEQFFGPGTRLTVL.